This T cell receptor beta chain was recovered during a study of blood T cells in healthy people across ages. For the second PCR, which ran for roughly 6 to 12 cycles, a sample-barcoded 5' primer and a J-beta primer mix were used. TCRdb re-called the 5' RACE reads with MiXCR, one entry per CDR3 protein. The table lists roughly 800,000 distinct CDR3 sequences, 20% to 25% of them singletons. Losses at the gene ends were 5 bases for V and 8 bases for J; bases not matched to a gene: 12. There are 16 residues in the CDR3. Germline CDR1 SGHTA, CDR2 FQGNSA. This sample also appeared in a second study, on T cells of mothers and their children.

This sequence joins TRBV7-2 and TRBJ1-6, with 7 bases matching TRBD1. Sequenced input: blood. The source of this sequence is a boy aged 5-17 years in good health. In DNA form, the CDR3 reads TGTGCCAGCAGCCCAAACCGGGACAGTCGATATTCACCCCTCCACTTT. Protein product: CASSPNRDSRYSPLHF.